This T cell receptor beta chain comes out of a study of Ad26.COV2.S vaccination and SARS-CoV-2 variants. Study in general: Donor was assigned to the Ad26.COV2.S arm of trial COV1001.

The CDR3 has 13 residues. After removal of 3 bases from V and 3 bases from J, the junction contained 3 bases not matched to a gene. Germline-derived CDR1 and CDR2 are GTSNPN and SVGIG (reference sequence). Indicated treatment: some 20 received Ad26.COV2.S at low or high dose, single or two shots; roughly five received placebo; per-sample allocation not given. Samples came from day 63 after the first vaccine or placebo injection. Assay used: immunoSEQ multiplex PCR; TCRdb lists only in-frame clones, some missing. The data show about half a million clones, roughly nine tenths seen once. This chain connects TRBV30 to TRBJ2-7; 9 nucleotides align to TRBD1. Sequencing used peripheral blood, obtained in a trial of Ad26.COV2.S vaccine versus placebo. The receptor was isolated from a person aged 18-60 years who received the Ad26.COV2.S COVID-19 vaccine or a placebo. As DNA, the CDR3 is TGTGCCTGGAGGGTGGACAGGGGCTACGAGCAGTACTTC. Residues: CAWRVDRGYEQYF.